Included here is one TCR beta chain sequence, with context. No cognate antigen has been identified for it. Per-base qualities were not stored, and no clone one base away is much larger. The source of the sample is a study of CD8+ T cells in alopecia areata (dated by TCRdb to between 2017 and 2018). At the level of the whole study: Treated patients were enrolled in an open-label pilot trial of oral tofacitinib at 5 to 10 mg twice daily for moderate-to-severe alopecia areata. Patients stayed on tofacitinib for 6 to 18 months and then had 6 months of follow-up off drug so that delayed response and recurrence could be assessed. Disease severity in treated patients was measured with the SALT score, which quantifies the percentage of affected scalp surface area. The study used high-throughput TCRbeta sequencing to examine T cell clonal expansion in alopecia areata, in both the C3H/HeJ mouse model and human patients. Scalp tissue and sorted CD4+ and CD8+ peripheral blood T cells from patchy and totalis/universalis alopecia areata patients and from healthy controls were covered by human TCRbeta sequencing. Biopsies were taken from tofacitinib-treated patients at baseline and again at 4 and 24 weeks into treatment, and several of those patients also had a later scalp biopsy. Scalp clonality was compared across normal scalp (n=4), patchy alopecia areata scalp (n=8), and alopecia totalis/universalis scalp (n=8). RNA was extracted with the PAXgene miRNA kit for fixed scalp, the miRNeasy kit for PBMCs, and the RNeasy kit for mouse skin. Amplification of TCRbeta CDR3 regions was done by immunoSEQ multiplex PCR using 35 Vbeta forward primers and 13 Jbeta reverse primers.

From the cysteine through the phenylalanine, the CDR3 covers 12 amino acids. Solely the CDR3 DNA is kept, with 36 bases framed from the first base. CDR1 and CDR2, looked up from the germline V gene (reference sequence), are SGHNT and YYREEE. V and J are truncated by 4 bases and 7 bases respectively, leaving an intervening sequence of 11 bases. The meaning of the sample's treatment or condition label: oral pan-JAK inhibitor, 5-10 mg twice daily. Lesional scalp punch biopsies and peripheral blood were collected from alopecia areata patients. After PBMCs were isolated by density centrifugation and stained for CD3, CD4 and CD8, a FACSAria was used to sort CD4+ and CD8+ T cells. Libraries were prepared through the immunoSEQ multiplex PCR assay. RNA was extracted from all samples and reverse transcribed into cDNA as template for TCR sequencing. SuperScript III was used for first-strand cDNA synthesis, primed with a 2:1 mix of oligo-dT and random hexamers. A synthetic immune receptor repertoire was used to assess amplification bias, and residual bias was removed computationally. The study's processing was this. Raw reads were preprocessed to remove errors, and CDR3 was defined by IMGT conventions from the conserved cysteine to phenylalanine. Clonality was computed as 1 minus the Shannon entropy, with the entropy normalized by log2 of the number of productive unique TCRs. Scalp TCRbeta sequences were cross-referenced with sorted blood CD4 and CD8 repertoires so that the CD4 or CD8 identity of scalp clones could be inferred. TCRdb took over this immuneACCESS table, retaining in-frame rearrangements with V and J assigned. Such tables are incomplete; in checked studies, under half of the missing clones stem from an unresolved V gene, and the remainder is unexplained. That table gives V, J and clone size, and the DNA gave D and trimming. The sample table records under 300,000 clones; roughly 63% of these occur just once. Around 0.84% of the sample is held by the ten biggest clonotypes.

What the work shows at the level of the full study, not this receptor alone: Many expanded lesional clones persisted in scalp and blood during tofacitinib treatment, which may partly explain relapse after stopping treatment. Scalp clonality and the number of expanded CD8+ clones among the top 100 scalp clones were significantly decreased by tofacitinib. Because the treated cohort was small and included a single nonresponder, larger studies are needed to assess links between baseline CD8+ expansion and response. Unlike mouse skin, where gammadelta T cells dominate, normal human skin contains resident alphabeta T cells that get sequenced too, which complicates analysis of the scalp TCR repertoire. Compared with normal scalp, lesional scalp had higher clonality and more expanded CD8+ clones, particularly in alopecia totalis/universalis, a pattern that suggests antigenic drive. Shared TCR sequences between patients were less evident than in mice, which may be partly attributable to HLA diversity in the patient population.

This chain joins TRBV5-4 to TRBJ2-5; the D gene is not confidently resolved. Sequenced material: CD4+ T cells sorted from blood, taken around week 54, from a patient treated with tofacitinib. The TCR comes from a human donor with alopecia areata. This receptor carries the CDR3 CASSINHGTQYF. The sequence in DNA is TGTGCCAGCAGCATCAACCATGGGACCCAGTACTTC.